This section outlines one T cell receptor beta chain sequence together with its context. Study processing details: The authors estimated nucleated cell counts from reference gene primer amplification. TCRdb's copy holds only in-frame clones and misses some; the assay was immunoSEQ multiplex PCR. That table gives V, J and clone size, and the DNA gave D and trimming. The sample records approximately 210,000 clones, around 84% being singletons. The entry originates in a study of blood T cell repertoires in COVID-19. Background on the study: Some COVID-19 samples were acute and others convalescent; all came from the United States, Italy and Spain. PBMCs, B-cell-depleted T cells, or T cells were the source of the cDNA or gDNA that made up the material.

Germline V lookup: CDR1 KGHSH, CDR2 LQKENI. The CDR3 loop spans 11 amino acids. V lost 4 bases, J lost 5 bases, and 4 bases lay in between. The chain links TRBV18 to TRBJ2-3, with unresolved D. The sample was peripheral blood. The clonotype originates from a human donor in a cohort sampled during active COVID-19. The CDR3 nucleotides are TGTGCCAGCTCACGAGGAGATACGCAGTATTTT. Its translation is CASSRGDTQYF. The full variable domain, in which reference TRBV18 and TRBJ2-3 provide the parts outside the CDR3, is NAGVMQNPRHLVRRRGQEARLRCSPMKGHSHVYWYRQLPEEGLKFMVYLQKENIIDESGMPKERFSAEFPKEGPSILRIQQVVRGDSAAYFCASSRGDTQYFGPGTRLTVL.